A single sample is the source of the 30 T cell receptor beta chains below, sequenced in a study of memory CD4+ T cells and cytomegalovirus serostatus. Single viable CD3+CD4+CD8-CD45RO+ cells were sorted as the memory CD4+ T cells. Method: immunoSEQ multiplex PCR; TCRdb's copy keeps in-frame clones and lacks some. The sample consists of around 49,000 clones, about 73% of them appearing once. Sequencing input: memory CD4+ T cells from blood. The origin of the receptors is an adult in good health and CMV-seronegative.

The chain uses TRBV7-9 and TRBJ2-2; no firm D call. V was cut by 6 bases and J by 3 bases, with 17 bases left in between. This CDR3 has 16 residues. Germline assignment: CDR1 SEHNR and CDR2 FQNEAQ (reference sequence). The CDR3 is CASRPKARRDTGELFF. The CDR3 DNA reads TGTGCCAGCAGGCCGAAAGCCAGGAGAGACACCGGGGAGCTGTTTTTT. Based on the CDR3 plus reference TRBV7-9 and TRBJ2-2, the full variable domain is DTGVSQNPRHKITKRGQNVTFRCDPISEHNRLYWYRQTLGQGPEFLTYFQNEAQLEKSRLLSDRFSAERPKGSFSTLEIQRTEQGDSAMYLCASRPKARRDTGELFFGEGSRLTVL.

This clone turned up a few times. The rearrangement joins TRBV30 to TRBJ1-1, with D perhaps matching TRBD1 (6 bases). The CDR3 runs to 20 residues. The V gene's germline CDR1 is GTSNPN and CDR2 SVGIG (reference sequence). The V end lost 3 bases, the J end lost 0 bases, and 29 bases lay between the germline ends. In DNA, the CDR3 is TGTGCCTGGAGCCCCCCTATGGGGGCCCTCTTCGGGGGAATGAACACTGAAGCTTTCTTT. It is translated as CAWSPPMGALFGGMNTEAFF.

The chain uses TRBV30 and TRBJ2-7; tentatively, D is TRBD2 (7 bases). CDR1 is GTSNPN, CDR2 SVGIG, per germline (reference sequence). V shed 0 bases and J shed 2 bases, with 14 bases lying between them. The CDR3 has 15 residues. The CDR3: CAWSVRGGKPYEQYF. CDR3 nucleotides: TGTGCCTGGAGTGTAAGGGGGGGCAAGCCCTACGAGCAGTACTTC.

The chain joins TRBV9 to TRBJ2-3, with 8 bases matching TRBD1. J lost 0 bases, V lost 0 bases, and 3 bases had no gene match. The germline gives CDR1 SGDLS, CDR2 YYNGEE. The CDR3 length is 16 residues. CDR3 nucleotides: TGTGCCAGCAGCGTAGCGACAGGGGCTAGCACAGATACGCAGTATTTT. Its translation is CASSVATGASTDTQYF.

The chain combines TRBV29-1 with TRBJ2-2; 8 bases map to TRBD2. The CDR3 has 15 residues. In germline, CDR1 is SQVTM, CDR2 ANQGSEA. V trimming: 5 bases; J trimming: 0 bases; junction bases outside the gene matches: 5. CDR3 nucleotide sequence: TGCAGCGTTCCCAGCGGGAGCGCGAACACCGGGGAGCTGTTTTTT. Amino acid sequence: CSVPSGSANTGELFF.

There are a few counts of this clone. J is TRBJ1-2 and V is TRBV28; D is uncertain. CDR1 and CDR2 from the germline V gene are MDHEN and SYDVKM. The CDR3 has 14 amino acids. Trimming took 2 bases from V and 5 from J, leaving 12 bases between them. This CDR3 reads CASSLGQEIYGYTF. CDR3 DNA sequence: TGTGCCAGCAGTTTAGGGCAGGAGATTTATGGCTACACCTTC.

This clone has just a few counts. The CDR3 sequence: CSVKTSEAFF. The CDR3 bases are TGCAGCGTCAAGACAAGTGAAGCTTTCTTT. The chain has TRBV29-1 and TRBJ1-1; D unclear. The V end lost 6 bases, the J end lost 7 bases, and 9 bases lay between the germline ends. Germline loops: CDR1 SQVTM, CDR2 ANQGSEA. The CDR3 runs to 10 residues.

Comment on this clone: At one end, the junction sequence differs from germline, possibly due to a read error. V and J are TRBV7-7 and TRBJ2-5; D is possibly TRBD1 or TRBD2 (5 bases each). Looked up from germline, CDR1 is SSHAT and CDR2 is FNYEAQ (reference sequence). CDR3 size: 11 residues. CDR3 nucleotides: TGTGCTAGCAGCACTGGGGGGACCCAGTACTTC. Protein product: CASSTGGTQYF.

The J gene is TRBJ2-7, the V gene TRBV6-5; 13 bases line up with TRBD2. Trimming at V came to 6 bases and at J to 3 bases, leaving 5 bases not matched to a gene. Germline V CDR1 and CDR2: MNHEY, SVGAGI. CDR3 size: 15 residues. The chain's CDR3 is CASRTGLAGVYEQYF. The CDR3 DNA sequence: TGTGCCAGCAGAACAGGACTAGCGGGAGTCTACGAGCAGTACTTC.

Judged by abundance, this clone is medium-sized. V gene TRBV2 combines with J gene TRBJ1-5, with 7 bases matching TRBD1. The CDR3 is made up of 15 amino acids. V lost 1 base to trimming and J lost 7 bases; unmatched junction nucleotides: 7. Germline V gene sequence: CDR1 SNHLY, CDR2 FYNNEI. The DNA of the CDR3 is TGTGCCAGCAGTGAAGTAGGGAGGGGGCAACAGCCCCAGCATTTT. Amino acids: CASSEVGRGQQPQHF.

This clone was detected once. The chain links TRBV28 to TRBJ2-2, with D uncertain. The germline V and J ends were trimmed by 1 base and 5 bases, with 2 bases remaining between them. The CDR3 length is 12 residues. Germline values: CDR1 MDHEN, CDR2 SYDVKM. CDR3 DNA: TGTGCCAGCAGTTTATTGACCGGGGAGCTGTTTTTT. Translated, it gives CASSLLTGELFF.

This clone appeared a single time. J is TRBJ2-6 and V is TRBV18; D gene uncertain. CDR3 length: 15 amino acids. With 6 bases removed from V and 1 base from J, the gap between germline ends came to 10 bases. Germline V CDR1 and CDR2: KGHSH, LQKENI. The DNA for the CDR3 is TGTGCCAGCTCCCCGCTAGGATCTGGGGCCAACGTCCTGACTTTC. Residues: CASSPLGSGANVLTF.

The CDR3 DNA reads TGTGCCAGCAGGGCGCCCGGGCGGGTCACCGGGGAGCTGTTTTTT. This codes for CASRAPGRVTGELFF. This chain joins TRBV6-5 and TRBJ2-2; tentatively, D is TRBD2 (5 bases). There are 15 residues in the CDR3. In germline, CDR1 is MNHEY, CDR2 SVGAGI. Between the trimmed V and J ends, which lost 6 bases and 4 bases, there was a span of 15 bases.

The rearrangement joins TRBV11-2 to TRBJ2-1, with 16 bases identical to TRBD2. The germline V gene encodes CDR1 SGHAT and CDR2 FQNNGV. The junction had 5 bases not matched to a gene; V was cut back by 0 bases and J by 6 bases. The CDR3 spans 18 residues. DNA of the CDR3: TGTGCCAGCAGCTTAGAGGGACTAGCGGGAGGGCCAGGCAATGAGCAGTTCTTC. Translated, it gives CASSLEGLAGGPGNEQFF.

The V call is TRBV10-3, the J call TRBJ2-1; TRBD2 aligns across 10 bases. This CDR3 is built from 15 residues. The germline V gene encodes CDR1 ENHRY and CDR2 SYGVKD. V dropped 3 bases and J dropped 4; count of bases not matched to a gene: 3. The CDR3 DNA sequence: TGTGCCATCAGTGAAGTGACTAGCGGGTACAATGAGCAGTTCTTC. It encodes CAISEVTSGYNEQFF.

J is TRBJ2-5 and V is TRBV28, with D possibly being TRBD1 or TRBD2 (6 bases each). The germline V gene has CDR1 MDHEN and CDR2 SYDVKM. Trimming pared 7 bases from V and 9 bases from J, leaving 18 bases between. This CDR3 is 13 amino acids long. The CDR3 region is CASKGGGGRSQYF. DNA of the CDR3: TGTGCCAGCAAGGGAGGAGGGGGGAGGTCCCAGTACTTC.

The sample holds one count of this clone. The chain couples TRBV28 to TRBJ2-5, with 9 bases fitting TRBD2. The CDR3 extends over 14 amino acids. The V segment lost 6 bases and the J segment 5 bases; nucleotides outside the gene matches: 7. In germline, CDR1 is MDHEN, CDR2 SYDVKM. The CDR3 nucleotides are TGTGCCAGCAGAAGTAGCGGGAGTAGGGAGACCCAGTACTTC. This gives the protein CASRSSGSRETQYF.

J is TRBJ1-2 and V is TRBV10-3; 7 bases are a match to TRBD1. The CDR3 runs to 14 residues. Germline CDR1 ENHRY, CDR2 SYGVKD. V trimming: 8 bases; J trimming: 4 bases; junction bases outside the gene matches: 10. The chain's CDR3 is CAILPAGGTYGYTF. The CDR3 DNA follows: TGTGCCATCCTGCCGGCAGGGGGGACCTATGGCTACACCTTC.

The rearrangement uses TRBV28 and TRBJ2-7, with 8 bases fitting TRBD1. CDR3 length: 14 residues. Trimming removed 5 bases from V and 9 bases from J; junction bases left unmatched: 12. Germline CDR1 MDHEN, CDR2 SYDVKM. The CDR3 coding sequence is TGTGCCAGCAGTCCGGGGACAGGAAGGGAAGGGCAGTACTTC. Protein: CASSPGTGREGQYF.

The chain recombines TRBV28 with TRBJ1-1; 7 nucleotides agree with TRBD1. V trimming: 5 bases; J trimming: 4 bases; junction bases outside the gene matches: 7. The CDR3 has 14 amino acids. The V gene's germline CDR1 is MDHEN and CDR2 SYDVKM. The CDR3 protein is CASSPVRDSTEAFF. In nucleotides, the CDR3 is TGTGCCAGCAGTCCAGTCCGGGACAGCACTGAAGCTTTCTTT.

This chain connects TRBV28 to TRBJ2-7, with 7 bases lining up with TRBD1. This CDR3 contains 14 residues. The V and J ends lost 6 bases and 6 bases, in that order; junction bases with no gene match: 11. Germline CDR1 is MDHEN and CDR2 is SYDVKM. CDR3 sequence: CASSTGTAPSEQYF. In DNA form, the CDR3 reads TGTGCCAGCAGCACCGGGACAGCTCCTTCCGAGCAGTACTTC.

The chain couples TRBV7-6 to TRBJ1-5; possibly TRBD1 for D (6 bases). The CDR3 is 16 residues long. V lost 5 bases, J lost 2 bases, and 16 bases lay in between. Germline assignment: CDR1 SGHVS and CDR2 FNYEAQ. The chain's CDR3 is CASSPSGAGGNQPQHF. CDR3 coding DNA: TGTGCCAGCAGCCCATCGGGGGCTGGGGGCAATCAGCCCCAGCATTTT. Full variable domain (outside the CDR3, taken from reference TRBV7-6 and TRBJ1-5): GAGVSQSPRYKVTKRGQDVALRCDPISGHVSLYWYRQALGQGPEFLTYFNYEAQQDKSGLPNDRFSAERPEGSISTLTIQRTEQRDSAMYRCASSPSGAGGNQPQHFGDGTRLSIL.

The CDR3 DNA sequence: TGTGCCAGCAGCTTGTGGCGACAGGGCTCCGGGGAGCTGTTTTTT. Amino acid sequence: CASSLWRQGSGELFF. J is TRBJ2-2 and V is TRBV5-5; 7 bases line up with TRBD1. CDR3 length: 15 amino acids. CDR1 and CDR2 (germline): SGHKS, YYEKEE (reference sequence). V lost 1 base and J lost 6; bases outside the gene matches: 6. Variable domain in full (rest from reference TRBV5-5 and TRBJ2-2): DAGVTQSPTHLIKTRGQQVTLRCSPISGHKSVSWYQQVLGQGPQFIFQYYEKEERGRGNFPDRFSARQFPNYSSELNVNALLLGDSALYLCASSLWRQGSGELFFGEGSRLTVL.

The genes are TRBV7-9 and TRBJ2-5; D perhaps matches TRBD2 (7 bases). The CDR3 has 12 residues. The V gene lost 10 bases and the J gene lost 2 bases, with 11 bases spanning the gap. From germline, CDR1 is SEHNR and CDR2 FQNEAQ (reference sequence). The CDR3 DNA follows: TGTGCCACCGCGGGGGCACAAGAGACCCAGTACTTC. Translation: CATAGAQETQYF.

The CDR3 bases are TGTGCCAGCAGTGAATGGGAAAAGGGTGAAAAACTGTTTTTT. Its protein is CASSEWEKGEKLFF. The rearrangement joins TRBV2 to TRBJ1-4; D gene unclear. CDR1 and CDR2 (germline): SNHLY, FYNNEI. The V and J ends lost 2 bases and 7 bases respectively, with 11 bases between them. This CDR3 has 14 residues. Full variable domain (missing parts from reference TRBV2 and TRBJ1-4): EPEVTQTPSHQVTQMGQEVILRCVPISNHLYFYWYRQILGQKVEFLVSFYNNEISEKSEIFDDQFSVERPDGSNFTLKIRSTKLEDSAMYFCASSEWEKGEKLFFGSGTQLSVL.

V is TRBV29-1 and J is TRBJ2-7; D possibly uses TRBD1 or TRBD2 (5 bases each). The CDR3 extends over 14 amino acids. The V gene lost 7 bases and the J gene lost 3 bases, with 19 bases spanning the gap. CDR1 SQVTM and CDR2 ANQGSEA come from the germline V gene. The CDR3 region has the DNA TGCAGCGCTCAGGTTCTGGGGGTGTACTACGAGCAGTACTTC. Translation: CSAQVLGVYYEQYF.

The chain recombines TRBV2 with TRBJ2-1, with D uncertain. In germline, CDR1 is SNHLY, CDR2 FYNNEI. Trimming shortened V by 7 bases and J by 5 bases, and 21 bases separated the two germline ends. CDR3 size: 16 residues. In DNA, the CDR3 is TGTGCCAGCACCCCTTTATCGGGCAGTATCAACAATGAGCAGTTCTTC. Translation gives CASTPLSGSINNEQFF.

The chain joins TRBV19 to TRBJ1-1, with D tentatively TRBD1 (5 bases). The V end was cut by 3 bases, the J end by 4 bases, with 15 bases between. CDR1 and CDR2 (germline): LNHDA, SQIVND (reference sequence). The CDR3 is made up of 15 amino acids. CDR3 region: CASSIRQGRGTEAFF. The CDR3 bases are TGTGCCAGTAGTATTCGGCAGGGCCGTGGCACTGAAGCTTTCTTT.

The genes are TRBV6-1 and TRBJ2-2; possible D gene TRBD2, 5 bases. The V gene lost 7 bases and the J gene lost 5 bases, with 17 bases spanning the gap. CDR3 length: 15 residues. CDR1 is MNHNS and CDR2 is SASEGT in the germline V gene. In DNA, the CDR3 is TGTGCCAGCAAACTAGAAGAGAGGGCAACCGGGGAGCTGTTTTTT. The encoded protein is CASKLEERATGELFF.

The chain couples TRBV29-1 to TRBJ2-1; 10 positions match TRBD2. The CDR3 loop spans 15 amino acids. J lost 3 bases, V lost 5 bases, and 7 bases had no gene match. In germline, CDR1 is SQVTM, CDR2 ANQGSEA. CDR3 region: CSVRSSGRIYNEQFF. Written as DNA, the CDR3 is TGCAGCGTTCGGTCTAGCGGGAGAATCTACAATGAGCAGTTCTTC.